This paragraph reports one T cell receptor (beta chain). These data belong to a study of blood T cell repertoires in COVID-19. Study details: Samples came from the United States, Italy and Spain, spanning acute and convalescent COVID-19. T cells, B-cell-depleted T cells, or PBMCs supplied cDNA or gDNA.

Method: immunoSEQ multiplex PCR; TCRdb's copy keeps in-frame clones and lacks some. The data show more than 70,000 clones, with about 82% seen just once and 4% to 5.5% held by the top ten. V lost 5 bases, J lost 8 bases, and 9 bases stayed unmatched. The CDR3 totals 14 residues. In germline, CDR1 is SGHVS, CDR2 FQNEAQ. Sequences were obtained from peripheral blood. The chain joins TRBV7-8 to TRBJ1-1; TRBD1 aligns across 9 bases. The sequence was obtained from a woman older than 75 with active or convalescent COVID-19. The CDR3 region is CASSTPLGTGEAFF. CDR3 DNA sequence: TGTGCCAGCAGCACTCCACTAGGGACAGGGGAAGCTTTCTTT.